These T cell receptor beta chains were read from a single sample in a study of T cell responses to AZD1222 COVID-19 vaccine. Repertoires were generated with immunoSEQ multiplex PCR, while TCRdb's copy carries only in-frame clones and drops some. This table has some 150,000 clones, approximately 93% appearing once. The sequenced sample was peripheral blood, obtained on day 0 of AZD1222 vaccination. The receptor source for this set is an adult in good health. CDR3s include the opening cysteine and the closing phenylalanine or tryptophan. The order of the fields is D gene, V gene, J gene, clone size, CDR3 DNA, CDR3 protein. A D gene is named only where the DNA matches it firmly. Expanded clones are given a class, and other clones once, few, many or no size at all.

>.|TRBV9|TRBJ2-1|.
TGTGCCAGCAGCGTAGGGGACCTGCCCCCATACAATGAGCAGTTCTTC
CASSVGDLPPYNEQFF
>.|TRBV10-3|TRBJ2-1|.
TGTGCCATCAGTGAGTCGGATCTTGCTCCGTACTCCTACAATGAGCAGTTCTTC
CAISESDLAPYSYNEQFF
>.|TRBV24-1|TRBJ2-1|.
TGTGCCACCAGTGACTCTCTAGGGGATGAGCAGTTCTTC
CATSDSLGDEQFF
>.|TRBV2|TRBJ1-1|.
TGTGCCAGCAGGGGTTTGGGCCTGAGGGACACTGAAGCTTTCTTT
CASRGLGLRDTEAFF
>TRBD1|TRBV6-1|TRBJ2-5|.
TGTGCCAGCAGTGACAGGGGGCGCGGGGAGACCCAGTACTTC
CASSDRGRGETQYF
>.|TRBV20-1|TRBJ2-5|.
TGCAGTGCCAGTCGGGGGCCGGGAGAGACCCAGTACTTC
CSASRGPGETQYF
>TRBD2|TRBV7-8|TRBJ2-3|.
TGTGCCAGCAGCTTAGGACGGGGGGGGACAGATACGCAGTATTTT
CASSLGRGGTDTQYF
>TRBD1|TRBV10-1|TRBJ2-7|.
TGCGCCAGCCGTAGACAGGGTAAAGGGAACGAGCAGTACTTC
CASRRQGKGNEQYF
>TRBD2|TRBV6-4|TRBJ2-5|.
TGTGCCAGCAGTGCGACTAGCGGGGGGACCCAGTACTTC
CASSATSGGTQYF
>TRBD1|TRBV7-9|TRBJ1-4|.
TGTGCCAGCAGCTTAGGTCAGGGGGATGAAAAACTGTTTTTT
CASSLGQGDEKLFF
>TRBD1|TRBV4-1|TRBJ2-7|.
TGCGCCAGCAGCCAAGAAGTTTCCGGGACAGAGGGTCGCGAGCAGTACTTC
CASSQEVSGTEGREQYF
>.|TRBV20-1|TRBJ1-1|.
TGCAGTGCTAGTGGTCAGGGTAGCACTGAAGCTTTCTTT
CSASGQGSTEAFF
>.|TRBV27|TRBJ1-4|.
TGTGCCAGCAGTTCGCCCGGGATCACCGGCGGAAAACTGTTTTTT
CASSSPGITGGKLFF
>.|TRBV5-5|TRBJ2-5|.
TGTGCCAGCAGCTTGGGGGTCGACGCTTTTTGGAGAGAGACCCAGTACTTC
CASSLGVDAFWRETQYF
>.|TRBV2|TRBJ1-1|.
TGTGCCAGCAGTGAGTCCAGGGGTGGTAGGACTGAAGCTTTCTTT
CASSESRGGRTEAFF
>.|TRBV2|TRBJ1-1|.
TGTGCCAGCAGTGGTTTGGGCGCGAACACTGAAGCTTTCTTT
CASSGLGANTEAFF
>TRBD1|TRBV27|TRBJ1-2|.
TGTGCCAGCAGTTTTTGGCCGGGACAGGGGGCCCCCTATGGCTACACCTTC
CASSFWPGQGAPYGYTF
>.|TRBV5-1|TRBJ1-2|.
TGCGCCAGCAGCCGCGAAGGTAACTATGGCTACACCTTC
CASSREGNYGYTF
>.|TRBV12-3/TRBV12-4|TRBJ1-1|.
TGTGCCAGCGGAGGGAGGCGGGGCACTGAAGCTTTCTTT
CASGGRRGTEAFF
>.|TRBV19|TRBJ1-5|.
TGTGCCAGTACACCGGGCGGGAATCAGCCCCAGCATTTT
CASTPGGNQPQHF
>TRBD2|TRBV6-5|TRBJ2-2|.
TGTGCCAGCAGTTACGGACTAGCGGGGGGTGCCGGGGAGCTGTTTTTT
CASSYGLAGGAGELFF
>.|TRBV15|TRBJ2-2|.
TGTGCCACCAGCACGGAGAACACCGGGGAGCTGTTTTTT
CATSTENTGELFF
>TRBD1|TRBV5-1|TRBJ1-5|.
TGCGCCAGCAGCTTCGGGGACAGTTCAAGTCAGCCCCAGCATTTT
CASSFGDSSSQPQHF
>TRBD2|TRBV3-1/TRBV3-2|TRBJ2-5|few
TGTGCCAGCGCCAAGGGCATTGCGGGAGGGCCTGTTGGGACCCAGTACTTC
CASAKGIAGGPVGTQYF
>TRBD1|TRBV3-1/TRBV3-2|TRBJ1-1|.
TGTGCCAGCAGCCAAACCGGGACAGGGAACACTGAAGCTTTCTTT
CASSQTGTGNTEAFF
>.|TRBV10-2|TRBJ2-7|.
TGCGCCAGCAGTAAAACCCCATTCGAGCAGTACTTC
CASSKTPFEQYF
>TRBD2|TRBV7-9|TRBJ2-3|.
TGTGCCAGCAGCTTAGGCAATAGCGGGGTTATGGATACGCAGTATTTT
CASSLGNSGVMDTQYF
>TRBD2|TRBV27|TRBJ2-1|.
TGTGCCAGCAGTTTATTAGGGACTAGCGGGAATGAGCAGTTCTTC
CASSLLGTSGNEQFF
>TRBD1|TRBV4-1|TRBJ2-7|once
TGCGCCAGCAGCCAACACGGGACAGGTTCCTACGAGCAGTACTTC
CASSQHGTGSYEQYF
>.|TRBV5-5|TRBJ1-1|.
TGTGCCAGCAGTACCTTTGGGATGGACACTGAAGCTTTCTTT
CASSTFGMDTEAFF
>.|TRBV7-9|TRBJ1-2|.
TGTGCCAGCAGCTTAGAGGTCACCGAGGATCTCTCTGGCTACACCTTC
CASSLEVTEDLSGYTF
>TRBD1|TRBV11-3|TRBJ2-2|.
TGTGCCAGCAGCTTAGTGGGACAGACGAACACCGGGGAGCTGTTTTTT
CASSLVGQTNTGELFF
>TRBD2|TRBV10-3|TRBJ2-3|.
TGTGCCATCAGTGTAGCGGGGGGTGTAGATACGCAGTATTTT
CAISVAGGVDTQYF
>.|TRBV7-2|TRBJ2-1|.
TGTGCCAGCAGCTTAGGGAGTAGCTGGTACAATGAGCAGTTCTTC
CASSLGSSWYNEQFF
>.|TRBV27|TRBJ2-7|once
TGTGCCAGCAGGCGGGACAACTGGACCCCCTACGAGCAGTACTTC
CASRRDNWTPYEQYF
>TRBD1|TRBV5-4|TRBJ1-3|.
TGTGCCAGCAGCCCGGGACAGGGGGCTCCAGCTGGAAACACCATATATTTT
CASSPGQGAPAGNTIYF
>TRBD1|TRBV7-9|TRBJ2-6|.
TGTGCCACCTCCGGACAGGGGACAGTGATAGCTGGGGCCAACGTCCTGACTTTC
CATSGQGTVIAGANVLTF
>TRBD1|TRBV18|TRBJ2-7|.
TGTGCCAGCTCACCGGGACAGCTAAACGAGCAGTACTTC
CASSPGQLNEQYF
>.|TRBV6-5|TRBJ2-7|.
TGTGCCAGCAGTTACTATTCCAGGGGCGTGGACGAGCAGTACTTC
CASSYYSRGVDEQYF
>.|TRBV5-1|TRBJ1-2|.
TGCGCCAGCAGCTTTTCAGGTTCCAAGGGCTATGGCTACACCTTC
CASSFSGSKGYGYTF
>.|TRBV6-1|TRBJ1-5|.
TGTGCCAGCAGTGAAGGGGCAGGGTTGAGTCAGCCCCAGCATTTT
CASSEGAGLSQPQHF
>.|TRBV11-2|TRBJ1-5|.
TGTGCCAGCAGCTTAGATCCGCCCGGGCCCCAGCATTTT
CASSLDPPGPQHF
>TRBD1|TRBV18|TRBJ1-5|.
TGTGCCAGCTCTAATGACAGGGTCGATCAGCCCCAGCATTTT
CASSNDRVDQPQHF
>.|TRBV27|TRBJ1-2|.
TGTGCCAGCAGTTTAAGTTTCGGGGTCGGCTACACCTTC
CASSLSFGVGYTF
>.|TRBV5-1|TRBJ1-5|.
TGCGCCAGCAGCTTGGCCCACGATCAGCCCCAGCATTTT
CASSLAHDQPQHF
>.|TRBV29-1|TRBJ2-1|.
TGCAGCGCCGCCCGGCATTACAATGAGCAGTTCTTC
CSAARHYNEQFF